This T cell receptor (beta chain) was captured in a study of cytomegalovirus exposure and HLA in healthy donors. CDR1 SGHDT and CDR2 YYEEEE come from the germline V gene. The V segment lost 2 bases and the J segment 6 bases; nucleotides outside the gene matches: 16. CDR3 length: 18 residues. The PCR employed 60 Vbeta primers together with 13 Jbeta primers. The method was immunoSEQ multiplex PCR; TCRdb's version includes in-frame clones alone and lacks a portion of them. The data hold 100,000 to 150,000 clones, with around 68% observed a single time. About this clone itself: The antigen is not known.

Whole-study findings and limits: Testing in vitro showed three CMV-associated chains specific for CMV antigens.

The sequenced sample consisted of PBMCs. This chain connects TRBV5-6 to TRBJ2-5; 10 positions match TRBD2. This TCR came from a man aged 35 to 55 in good health and CMV-seropositive. CDR3 in amino acids: CASSLLQGSAGGPKTQYF. The CDR3 region has the DNA TGTGCCAGCAGCTTATTGCAGGGTTCAGCGGGGGGGCCAAAGACCCAGTACTTC.